These 17 T cell receptor beta chains were sequenced from one sample in a study of T cell repertoires in aging, cancer and after chemotherapy (dated by TCRdb to 2018 to 2020). Instead of sorted cells or RNA, genomic DNA extracted from peripheral blood served as the source for amplifying TCR beta rearrangements. Sequencing relied on an Illumina MiSeq. Rearranged TRB sequences spanning V, D and J segments were amplified in a multiplex touch-down PCR with a mixed TRB-A/B primer pool. TCRdb trimmed public reads at Q25 via fastp, called clones via MiXCR and kept in-frame beta chains. Each entry is one CDR3 protein sequence, shown with its most common DNA and genes. For this sample the table gives more than 8,000 distinct CDR3 sequences, of which 33% were detected only once. The ten largest clones represent about 12% of the sample. Sequencing used blood. The receptors here all came from a human donor in good health. The donor label of this sample is uncertain.

This clonotype rates as medium-sized. This chain joins TRBV5-4 and TRBJ2-2; 7 nucleotides agree with TRBD1. J lost 3 bases, V lost 2 bases, and 4 bases had no gene match. This CDR3 is built from 15 residues. The germline gives CDR1 SGHNT, CDR2 YYREEE (reference sequence). DNA for the CDR3: TGTGCCAGCAGCTTAGGGGGCGAGGACACCGGGGAGCTGTTTTTT. It yields the protein CASSLGGEDTGELFF.

This clonotype appeared a few times. This chain links TRBV5-4 with TRBJ2-3, with 7 positions matching TRBD2. Germline lookup yields CDR1 SGHNT and CDR2 YYREEE (reference sequence). CDR3 length: 13 residues. With 6 bases clipped from V and 2 bases from J, the junction kept 3 bases outside the gene matches. This CDR3 reads CASKAGYTDTQYF. The CDR3 nucleotides read TGTGCCAGCAAAGCGGGGTACACAGATACGCAGTATTTT.

A few counts support this clonotype. The chain links TRBV5-1 to TRBJ2-2; 8 nucleotides line up with TRBD1. The CDR3 loop spans 15 amino acids. Looked up from germline, CDR1 is SGHRS and CDR2 is YFSETQ. The V gene end was trimmed by 3 bases and the J gene end by 6 bases; junction bases not matched to a gene: 7. DNA for the CDR3: TGCGCCAGCAGCTCCGGACAGGGAGGTGCCGGGGAGCTGTTTTTT. Residues: CASSSGQGGAGELFF.

This rearrangement joins TRBV19 to TRBJ2-7; TRBD1 agrees at 11 bases. The V gene end was trimmed by 6 bases and the J gene end by 5 bases; junction bases not matched to a gene: 6. CDR3 size: 14 residues. Germline-derived CDR1 and CDR2 are LNHDA and SQIVND (reference sequence). The CDR3 DNA is TGTGCCAGTAGGGACAGGGGGCTTTCGGACGAGCAGTACTTC. Translation gives CASRDRGLSDEQYF.

This chain joins TRBV6-5 and TRBJ1-5; a weak D match, TRBD1 (6 bases). Between the trimmed V and J ends, which lost 4 bases and 0 bases, there was a span of 13 bases. The CDR3 is 16 amino acids. CDR1 and CDR2 from the germline V gene are MNHEY and SVGAGI. CDR3 sequence (DNA): TGTGCCAGCAGTTCCTCGCAGGGGAATAGCAATCAGCCCCAGCATTTT. Encoded protein: CASSSSQGNSNQPQHF.

This CDR3 is CASSPQGQVDGELFF. The CDR3 DNA follows: TGTGCCAGCTCACCACAGGGACAGGTCGACGGGGAGCTGTTTTTT. The chain carries TRBV18 and TRBJ2-2; TRBD1 matches at 8 bases. Trimming removed 1 base from V and 7 bases from J; junction bases left unmatched: 5. The germline V gene has CDR1 KGHSH and CDR2 LQKENI. The CDR3 is 15 amino acids.

This clonotype was detected a few times. The chain combines TRBV18 with TRBJ2-6, with 7 nucleotides matching TRBD2. Germline CDR1 KGHSH, CDR2 LQKENI. V shed 3 bases, J shed 0 bases, and the junction held 14 bases outside the gene matches. The CDR3 consists of 20 residues. CDR3 bases: TGTGCCAGCTCACCCCGCGGGGGACCAACTATTTCCTCTGGGGCCAACGTCCTGACTTTC. Translated: CASSPRGGPTISSGANVLTF.

The J gene is TRBJ1-3, the V gene TRBV19, with 7 nucleotides matching TRBD1. Germline CDR1 and CDR2: LNHDA and SQIVND (reference sequence). The J segment lost 0 bases and the V segment lost 4 bases, leaving 12 bases of the junction unmatched. This CDR3 has 18 residues. The chain's CDR3 is CASSTDRQGFSSGNTIYF. CDR3 DNA sequence: TGTGCCAGTAGTACCGACCGACAGGGTTTTAGCTCTGGAAACACCATATATTTT.

The CDR3 here is CASSRTTTGGRDTQYF. Written as DNA, the CDR3 is TGTGCCAGCAGCCGGACCACGACAGGGGGCAGAGATACGCAGTATTTT. The gene calls are TRBV11-2 and TRBJ2-3, with 10 bases fitting TRBD1. Germline V lookup: CDR1 SGHAT, CDR2 FQNNGV. V was clipped by 5 bases and J by 5 bases; unmatched bases: 10. The length of the CDR3 is 16 residues.

This sequence joins TRBV19 and TRBJ1-2; the D gene is possibly TRBD1 (6 bases). Germline CDR1 is LNHDA and CDR2 is SQIVND (reference sequence). The V end was cut by 2 bases, the J end by 3 bases, with 10 bases between. The CDR3 has 14 amino acids. The CDR3 coding sequence is TGTGCCAGTAGTATAAGGACAGAGGACTATGGCTACACCTTC. Protein product: CASSIRTEDYGYTF.

A few counts support this clonotype. The chain employs TRBV28 and TRBJ1-6, with D unresolved. V was pared by 5 bases and J by 10 bases, with 9 bases between. This CDR3 has 12 amino acids. Per germline, CDR1 MDHEN and CDR2 SYDVKM. The CDR3: CASSPFSSPLHF. Written as DNA, the CDR3 is TGTGCCAGCAGTCCTTTTAGCTCACCCCTCCACTTT.

The J gene is TRBJ1-2, the V gene TRBV20-1; a possible D gene is TRBD1 (5 bases). Trimming removed 3 bases from V and 3 bases from J, with 23 bases in between. CDR1 and CDR2 from the germline V gene are DFQATT and SNEGSKA (reference sequence). The length of the CDR3 is 17 residues. CDR3 sequence (DNA): TGCAGTGCTAGGCCCCCTTTACAGGAAGCCCATGACTATGGCTACACCTTC. It is translated as CSARPPLQEAHDYGYTF.

V is TRBV20-1 and J is TRBJ2-1; D unclear. CDR3 length: 12 residues. Germline V gene lookup returns CDR1 DFQATT and CDR2 SNEGSKA (reference sequence). The V end was cut by 4 bases, the J end by 8 bases, with 12 bases between. CDR3 nucleotide sequence: TGCAGTGCTACAGGAAGGATGGATGAGCAGTTCTTC. Protein sequence: CSATGRMDEQFF.

This clonotype came up once. The chain joins TRBV30 to TRBJ1-1, with D tentatively TRBD1 (5 bases). This CDR3 is built from 15 residues. In germline, CDR1 is GTSNPN, CDR2 SVGIG (reference sequence). Trimming left V 2 bases short and J 1 base short, with 14 bases between. The CDR3 protein is CAWSFPDRANTEAFF. DNA for the CDR3: TGTGCCTGGAGTTTTCCCGACAGAGCGAACACTGAAGCTTTCTTT.

CDR3 in DNA: TGTGCCAGCAGCTATTCCGGGACAGGGCAGTTCTTC. It translates to CASSYSGTGQFF. This chain uses TRBV5-5 with TRBJ2-6; the match to TRBD1 covers 8 bases. The J call may be in error: the DNA end matches TRBJ2-1 better. CDR1 SGHKS and CDR2 YYEKEE come from the germline V gene (reference sequence). The CDR3 has 12 residues.

The chain uses TRBV29-1 and TRBJ2-3, with D tentatively TRBD1 or TRBD2 (7 bases each). Germline CDR1 SQVTM, CDR2 ANQGSEA. The CDR3 sequence is 14 residues long. V lost 6 bases to trimming and J lost 5 bases, with 18 bases between them. The CDR3 region has the DNA TGCAGCGTCGAGACAGGGAGGGGCGGAGATACGCAGTATTTT. Translated: CSVETGRGGDTQYF.

The J gene is TRBJ2-3, the V gene TRBV5-5; tentatively, D is TRBD2 (5 bases). Germline V gives CDR1 SGHKS, CDR2 YYEKEE (reference sequence). The CDR3 extends over 12 amino acids. The germline V and J ends were trimmed by 0 bases and 6 bases, with 5 bases remaining between them. CDR3 amino acids: CASSLGGDTQYF. The CDR3 DNA reads TGTGCCAGCAGCTTGGGAGGGGATACGCAGTATTTT.